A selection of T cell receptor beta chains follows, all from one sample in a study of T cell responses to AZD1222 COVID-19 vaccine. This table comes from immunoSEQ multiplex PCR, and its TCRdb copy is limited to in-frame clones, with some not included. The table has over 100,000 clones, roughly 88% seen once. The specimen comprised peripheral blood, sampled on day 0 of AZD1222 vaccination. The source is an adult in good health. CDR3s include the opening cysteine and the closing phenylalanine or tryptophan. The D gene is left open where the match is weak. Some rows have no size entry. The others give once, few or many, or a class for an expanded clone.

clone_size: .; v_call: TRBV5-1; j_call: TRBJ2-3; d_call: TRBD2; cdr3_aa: CASSPAGGYTDTQYF; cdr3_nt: TGCGCCAGCAGTCCCGCGGGGGGGTACACAGATACGCAGTATTTT
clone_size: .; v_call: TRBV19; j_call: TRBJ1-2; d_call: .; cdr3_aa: CASTPRVPYGYTF; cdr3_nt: TGTGCCAGTACCCCCCGGGTGCCCTATGGCTACACCTTC
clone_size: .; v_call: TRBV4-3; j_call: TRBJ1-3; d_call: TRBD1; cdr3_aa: CASSLSETGYPPGNTIYF; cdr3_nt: TGCGCCAGCAGCCTTTCCGAGACAGGGTACCCACCTGGAAACACCATATATTTT
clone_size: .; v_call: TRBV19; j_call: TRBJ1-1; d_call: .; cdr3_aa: CARTPWPTEAFF; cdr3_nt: TGTGCCAGAACCCCCTGGCCGACTGAAGCTTTCTTT
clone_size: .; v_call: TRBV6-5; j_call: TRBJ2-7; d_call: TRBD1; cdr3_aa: CASSGQSSYEQYF; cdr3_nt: TGTGCCAGCTCGGGACAGAGCTCCTACGAGCAGTACTTC
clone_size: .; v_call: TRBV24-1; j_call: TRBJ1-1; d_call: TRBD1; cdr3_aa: CATSLSGTGGTEAFF; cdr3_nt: TGTGCCACCAGTCTTTCCGGGACAGGGGGCACTGAAGCTTTCTTT
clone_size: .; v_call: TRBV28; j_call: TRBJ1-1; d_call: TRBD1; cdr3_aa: CASSYLRDRGLGTEAFF; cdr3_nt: TGTGCCAGCAGTTACCTCCGGGACAGGGGGCTGGGCACTGAAGCTTTCTTT
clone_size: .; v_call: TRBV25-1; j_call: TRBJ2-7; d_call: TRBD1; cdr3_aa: CASSESGTGSDEQYF; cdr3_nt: TGTGCCAGCAGTGAATCCGGGACAGGATCCGACGAGCAGTACTTC
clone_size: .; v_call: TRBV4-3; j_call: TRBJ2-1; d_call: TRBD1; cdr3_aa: CASSQPRGTGNNEQFF; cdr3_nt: TGCGCCAGCAGCCAACCCCGCGGGACAGGGAACAATGAGCAGTTCTTC
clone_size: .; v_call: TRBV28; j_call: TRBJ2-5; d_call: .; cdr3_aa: CASSQIVGETQYF; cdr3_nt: TGTGCCAGCAGCCAAATTGTAGGAGAGACCCAGTACTTC
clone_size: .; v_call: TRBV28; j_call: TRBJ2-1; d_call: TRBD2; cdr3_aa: CASEPWGRLAGIRPFF; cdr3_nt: TGTGCCAGCGAACCCTGGGGGAGACTAGCGGGAATCAGGCCGTTCTTC
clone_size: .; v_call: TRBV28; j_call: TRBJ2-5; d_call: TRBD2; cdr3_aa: CASSGGGQETQYF; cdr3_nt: TGTGCCAGCTCGGGGGGGGGACAAGAGACCCAGTACTTC
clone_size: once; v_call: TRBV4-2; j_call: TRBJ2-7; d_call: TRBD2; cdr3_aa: CASSQGPSGGVYYEQYF; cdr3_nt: TGTGCCAGCAGCCAAGGCCCTAGCGGGGGTGTCTACTACGAGCAGTACTTC
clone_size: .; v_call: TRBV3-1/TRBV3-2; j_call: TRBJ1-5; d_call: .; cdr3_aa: CASSQEGQPQHF; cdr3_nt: TGTGCCAGCAGCCAAGAGGGTCAGCCCCAGCATTTT
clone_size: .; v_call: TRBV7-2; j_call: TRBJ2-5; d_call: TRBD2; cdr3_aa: CASSQLAGAIETQYF; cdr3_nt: TGTGCCAGCAGTCAACTAGCGGGGGCGATCGAGACCCAGTACTTC
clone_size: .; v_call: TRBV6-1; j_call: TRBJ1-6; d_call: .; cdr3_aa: CASSEHNSPLHF; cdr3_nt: TGTGCCAGCAGTGAACATAATTCACCCCTCCACTTT
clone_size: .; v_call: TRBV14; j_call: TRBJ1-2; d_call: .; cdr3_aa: CASSQAPGHAGYTF; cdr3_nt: TGTGCCAGCAGCCAAGCCCCCGGACACGCTGGCTACACCTTC
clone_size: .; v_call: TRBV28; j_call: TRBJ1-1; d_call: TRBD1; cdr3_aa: CASSPGQRGTAFF; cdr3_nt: TGTGCCAGCAGTCCGGGACAGAGGGGCACGGCTTTCTTT
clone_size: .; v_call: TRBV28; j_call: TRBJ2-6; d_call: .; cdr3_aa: CASSRQLSGANVLTF; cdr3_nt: TGTGCCAGCAGTCGCCAGCTCTCTGGGGCCAACGTCCTGACTTTC
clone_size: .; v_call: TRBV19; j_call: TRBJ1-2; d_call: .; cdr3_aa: CASRPQGLYGYTF; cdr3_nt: TGTGCCAGTAGACCCCAGGGACTCTATGGCTACACCTTC
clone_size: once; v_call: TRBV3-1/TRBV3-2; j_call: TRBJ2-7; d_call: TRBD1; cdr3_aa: CASSQEGTGEDWALKYEQYF; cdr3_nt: TGTGCCAGCAGCCAAGAAGGGACAGGGGAGGACTGGGCCCTAAAATACGAGCAGTACTTC
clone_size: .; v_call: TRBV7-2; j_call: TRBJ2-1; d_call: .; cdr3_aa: CASSVLATGEQFF; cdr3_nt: TGTGCCAGCAGCGTACTAGCTACGGGGGAGCAGTTCTTC
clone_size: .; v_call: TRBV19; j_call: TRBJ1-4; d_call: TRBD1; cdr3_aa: CASRQGPFRNEKLFF; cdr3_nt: TGTGCCAGCCGACAGGGTCCGTTTCGGAATGAAAAACTGTTTTTT
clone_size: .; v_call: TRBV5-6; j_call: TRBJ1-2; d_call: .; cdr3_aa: CASSLFGDPRGVGYTF; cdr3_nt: TGTGCCAGCAGCTTGTTCGGGGACCCGCGGGGGGTTGGCTACACCTTC
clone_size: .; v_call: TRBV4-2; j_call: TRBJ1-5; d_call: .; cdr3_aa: CASSQESMDIHQPQHF; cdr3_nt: TGTGCCAGCAGCCAAGAGAGTATGGACATTCATCAGCCCCAGCATTTT
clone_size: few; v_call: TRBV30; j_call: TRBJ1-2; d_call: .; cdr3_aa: CAWSLGINYGYTF; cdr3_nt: TGTGCCTGGAGTTTGGGGATTAACTATGGCTACACCTTC
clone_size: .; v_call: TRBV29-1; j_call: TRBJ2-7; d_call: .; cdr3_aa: CSVWGGQGKGEQYF; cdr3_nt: TGCAGCGTTTGGGGGGGGCAGGGGAAAGGCGAGCAGTACTTC
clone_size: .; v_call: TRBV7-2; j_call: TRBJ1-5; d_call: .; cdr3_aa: CASSLGGSRAQPQHF; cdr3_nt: TGTGCCAGCAGCTTAGGCGGATCTCGGGCTCAGCCCCAGCATTTT
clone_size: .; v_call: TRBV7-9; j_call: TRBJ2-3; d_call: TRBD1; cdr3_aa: CASSLFSDRGTDTQYF; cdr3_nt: TGTGCCAGCAGCTTATTCTCCGACAGGGGTACAGATACGCAGTATTTT
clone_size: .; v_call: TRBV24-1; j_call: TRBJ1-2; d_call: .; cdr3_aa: CATSDFRGAAYGYTF; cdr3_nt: TGTGCCACCAGTGATTTCAGGGGCGCGGCCTATGGCTACACCTTC
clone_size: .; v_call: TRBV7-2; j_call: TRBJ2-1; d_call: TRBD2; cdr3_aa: CASSSPSGGAMNEQFF; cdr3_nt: TGTGCCAGCAGCTCCCCTAGCGGGGGGGCCATGAATGAGCAGTTCTTC
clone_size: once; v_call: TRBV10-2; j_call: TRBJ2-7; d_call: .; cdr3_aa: CASMGQADYEQYF; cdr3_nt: TGCGCCAGCATGGGGCAGGCGGACTACGAGCAGTACTTC
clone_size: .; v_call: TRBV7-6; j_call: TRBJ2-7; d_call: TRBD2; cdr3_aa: CASSSLSGGAHEQYF; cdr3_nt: TGTGCCAGCAGCTCCCTGAGCGGGGGGGCCCACGAGCAGTACTTC
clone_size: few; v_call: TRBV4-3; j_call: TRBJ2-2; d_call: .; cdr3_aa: CASSRVPKAGELFF; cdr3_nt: TGCGCCAGCAGCAGGGTCCCAAAGGCCGGGGAGCTGTTTTTT
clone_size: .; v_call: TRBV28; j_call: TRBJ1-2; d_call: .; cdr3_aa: CASSLEFYGYTF; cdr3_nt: TGTGCCAGCAGCCTGGAATTCTATGGCTACACCTTC
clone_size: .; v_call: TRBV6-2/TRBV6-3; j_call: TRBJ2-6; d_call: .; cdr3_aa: CASSYSQLGSRQTPGANVLTF; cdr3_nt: TGTGCCAGCAGTTACTCCCAGCTTGGCAGTCGGCAAACCCCTGGGGCCAACGTCCTGACTTTC